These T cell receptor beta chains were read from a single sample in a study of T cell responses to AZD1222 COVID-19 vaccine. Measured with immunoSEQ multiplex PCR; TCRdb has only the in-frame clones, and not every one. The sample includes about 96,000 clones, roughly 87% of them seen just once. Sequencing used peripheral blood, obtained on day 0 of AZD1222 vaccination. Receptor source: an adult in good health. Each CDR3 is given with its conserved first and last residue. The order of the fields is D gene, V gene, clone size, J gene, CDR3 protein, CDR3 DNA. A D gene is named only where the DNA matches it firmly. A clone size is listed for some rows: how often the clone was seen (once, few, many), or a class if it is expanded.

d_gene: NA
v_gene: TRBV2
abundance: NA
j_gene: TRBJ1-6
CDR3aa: CASSWGRPDNSPLHF
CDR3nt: TGTGCCAGCAGTTGGGGGCGCCCAGATAATTCACCCCTCCACTTT

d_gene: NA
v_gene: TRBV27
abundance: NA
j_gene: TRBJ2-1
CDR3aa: CASSLKGWDEQFF
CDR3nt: TGTGCCAGCAGTTTAAAGGGGTGGGATGAGCAGTTCTTC

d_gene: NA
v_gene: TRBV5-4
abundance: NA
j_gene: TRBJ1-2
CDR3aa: CASSFFRGNYGYTF
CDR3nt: TGTGCCAGCAGCTTTTTCAGGGGTAACTATGGCTACACCTTC

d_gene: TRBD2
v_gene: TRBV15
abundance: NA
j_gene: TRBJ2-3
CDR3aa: CATSRELGLAGTDTQYF
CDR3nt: TGTGCCACCAGCCGGGAGCTGGGACTAGCAGGTACAGATACGCAGTATTTT

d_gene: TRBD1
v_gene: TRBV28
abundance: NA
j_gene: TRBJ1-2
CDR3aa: CASSLPGQGALYGYTF
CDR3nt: TGTGCCAGCAGTTTACCGGGACAGGGGGCTTTATATGGCTACACCTTC

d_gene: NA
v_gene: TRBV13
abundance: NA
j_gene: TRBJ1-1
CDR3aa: CASSLEGVTEAFF
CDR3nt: TGTGCCAGCAGCTTAGAAGGGGTCACTGAAGCTTTCTTT

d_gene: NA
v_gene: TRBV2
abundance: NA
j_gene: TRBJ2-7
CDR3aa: CASNVGGTPYEQYF
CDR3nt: TGTGCCAGCAATGTAGGAGGGACCCCCTACGAGCAGTACTTC

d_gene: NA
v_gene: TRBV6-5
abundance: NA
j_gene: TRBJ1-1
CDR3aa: CASSRAGMNTEAFF
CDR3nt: TGTGCCAGCAGTCGAGCAGGGATGAACACTGAAGCTTTCTTT

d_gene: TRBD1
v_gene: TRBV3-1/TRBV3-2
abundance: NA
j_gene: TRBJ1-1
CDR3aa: CASSLTPPGGGTEAFF
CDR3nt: TGTGCCAGCAGCCTCACTCCGCCAGGGGGTGGCACTGAAGCTTTCTTT

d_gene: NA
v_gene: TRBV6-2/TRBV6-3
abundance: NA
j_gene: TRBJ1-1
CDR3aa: CASSYSWGSTEAFF
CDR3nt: TGTGCCAGCAGTTACTCGTGGGGAAGCACTGAAGCTTTCTTT

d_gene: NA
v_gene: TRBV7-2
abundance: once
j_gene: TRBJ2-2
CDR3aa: CASSVGTLSGELFF
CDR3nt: TGTGCCAGCAGCGTCGGGACTCTCAGCGGGGAGCTGTTTTTT

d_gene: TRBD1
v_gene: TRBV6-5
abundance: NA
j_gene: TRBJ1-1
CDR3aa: CASSYSLGRGHTEAFF
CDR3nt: TGTGCCAGCAGTTACTCACTGGGAAGGGGGCACACTGAAGCTTTCTTT

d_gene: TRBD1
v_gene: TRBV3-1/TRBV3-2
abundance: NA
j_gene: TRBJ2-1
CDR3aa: CASSQNAVLGQWQFF
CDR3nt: TGTGCCAGCAGCCAAAATGCGGTTTTGGGACAGTGGCAGTTCTTC

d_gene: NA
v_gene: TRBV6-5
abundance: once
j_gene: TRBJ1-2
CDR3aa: CASSYIRTGGGYGYTF
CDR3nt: TGTGCCAGCAGTTACATAAGGACGGGGGGCGGCTATGGCTACACCTTC

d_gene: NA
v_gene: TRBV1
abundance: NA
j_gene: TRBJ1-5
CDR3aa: CTSRSGSWVSDQPQHF
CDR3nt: TGCACCAGCAGAAGTGGCAGCTGGGTCTCCGATCAGCCCCAGCATTTT

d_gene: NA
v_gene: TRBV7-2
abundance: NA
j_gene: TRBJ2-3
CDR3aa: CASSLALRTDTQYF
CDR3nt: TGTGCCAGCAGCTTAGCGTTGCGCACAGATACGCAGTATTTT

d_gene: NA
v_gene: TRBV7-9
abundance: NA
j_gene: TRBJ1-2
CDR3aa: CASSLGAAELYGYTF
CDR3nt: TGTGCCAGCAGCTTAGGCGCCGCAGAACTTTATGGCTACACCTTC

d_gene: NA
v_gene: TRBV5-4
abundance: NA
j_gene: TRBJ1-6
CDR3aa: CASSSNLGQGSPLHF
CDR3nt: TGTGCCAGCAGCTCCAACCTAGGGCAGGGATCACCCCTCCACTTT

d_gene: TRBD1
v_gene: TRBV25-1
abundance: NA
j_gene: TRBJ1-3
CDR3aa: CATQGGAGNTIYF
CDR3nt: TGTGCCACACAGGGGGGAGCTGGAAACACCATATATTTT

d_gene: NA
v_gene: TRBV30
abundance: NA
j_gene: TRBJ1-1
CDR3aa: CAWSRGGYTEAFF
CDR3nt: TGTGCCTGGAGTAGAGGGGGTTACACTGAAGCTTTCTTT

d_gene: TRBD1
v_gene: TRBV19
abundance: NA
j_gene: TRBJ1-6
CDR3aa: CASSTPSGTGATSPLHF
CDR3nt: TGTGCCAGTAGTACGCCGTCCGGGACAGGGGCCACTTCACCCCTCCACTTT

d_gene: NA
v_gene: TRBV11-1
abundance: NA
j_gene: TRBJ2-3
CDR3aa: CASSTTVTGTDTQYF
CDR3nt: TGTGCCAGCAGCACGACGGTCACTGGCACAGATACGCAGTATTTT

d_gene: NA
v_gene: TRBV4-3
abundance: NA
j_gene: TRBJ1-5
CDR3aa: CASSQDYGLINQPQHF
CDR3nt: TGCGCCAGCAGCCAAGATTATGGACTGATCAATCAGCCCCAGCATTTT

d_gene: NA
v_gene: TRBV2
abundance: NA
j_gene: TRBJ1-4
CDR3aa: CASAPDFATNEKLFF
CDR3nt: TGTGCCAGCGCTCCCGATTTTGCAACTAATGAAAAACTGTTTTTT

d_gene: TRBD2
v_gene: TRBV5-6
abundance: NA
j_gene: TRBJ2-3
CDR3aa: CASSLGRGANTQYF
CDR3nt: TGTGCCAGCAGCTTGGGGCGGGGGGCAAATACGCAGTATTTT

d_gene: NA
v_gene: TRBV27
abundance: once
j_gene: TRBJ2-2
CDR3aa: CASHPYKNTGELFF
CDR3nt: TGTGCCAGCCACCCCTACAAGAACACCGGGGAGCTGTTTTTT

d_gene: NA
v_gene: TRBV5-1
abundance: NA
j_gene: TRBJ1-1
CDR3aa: CASSLWARGGDTEAFF
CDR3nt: TGCGCCAGCAGCTTGTGGGCGAGAGGCGGAGACACTGAAGCTTTCTTT

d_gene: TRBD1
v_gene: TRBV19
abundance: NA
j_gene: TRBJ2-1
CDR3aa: CASRGQGAIGRNEQFF
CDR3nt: TGTGCCAGTAGGGGACAGGGGGCGATTGGGCGCAATGAGCAGTTCTTC

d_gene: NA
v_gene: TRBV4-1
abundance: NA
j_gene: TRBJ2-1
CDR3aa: CASSQEYRRGGPFNEQFF
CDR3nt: TGCGCCAGCAGCCAAGAATACCGGAGAGGGGGTCCCTTCAATGAGCAGTTCTTC

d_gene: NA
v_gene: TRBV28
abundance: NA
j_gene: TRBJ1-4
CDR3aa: CASSSTRGGNEKLFF
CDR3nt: TGTGCCAGCAGTTCCACTAGGGGGGGCAATGAAAAACTGTTTTTT

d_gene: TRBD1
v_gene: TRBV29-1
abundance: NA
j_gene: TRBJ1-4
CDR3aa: CSVDEYGTGNEKLFF
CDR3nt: TGCAGCGTTGACGAATATGGGACAGGGAACGAAAAACTGTTTTTT

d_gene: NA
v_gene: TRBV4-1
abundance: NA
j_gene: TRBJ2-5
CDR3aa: CASSQYGTVQETQYF
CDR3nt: TGCGCCAGCAGCCAATACGGGACGGTCCAAGAGACCCAGTACTTC

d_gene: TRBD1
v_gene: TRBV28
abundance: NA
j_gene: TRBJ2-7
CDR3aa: CASIDRGYEQYF
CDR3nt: TGTGCCAGCATCGACAGGGGCTACGAGCAGTACTTC

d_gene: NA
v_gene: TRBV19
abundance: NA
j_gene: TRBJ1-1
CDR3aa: CASSRLGRNTEAFF
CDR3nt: TGTGCCAGTAGTCGCTTGGGCAGGAACACTGAAGCTTTCTTT

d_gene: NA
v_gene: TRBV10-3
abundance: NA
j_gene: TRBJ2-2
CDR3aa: CAIGGRASNTGELFF
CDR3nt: TGTGCCATCGGAGGGCGGGCCAGCAACACCGGGGAGCTGTTTTTT

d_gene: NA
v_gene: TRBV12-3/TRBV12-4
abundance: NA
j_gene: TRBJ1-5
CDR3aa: CASSLWGGQPQHF
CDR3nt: TGTGCCAGCAGTTTGTGGGGTGGTCAGCCCCAGCATTTT

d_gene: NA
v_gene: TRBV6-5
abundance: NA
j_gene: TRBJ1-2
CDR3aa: CASSYLTQGGYTF
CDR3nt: TGTGCCAGCAGTTACCTTACTCAGGGGGGCTACACCTTC

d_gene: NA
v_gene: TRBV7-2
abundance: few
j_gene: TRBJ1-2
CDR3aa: CASSPKDRVTISNYGYTF
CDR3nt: TGTGCCAGCAGCCCCAAAGACAGAGTCACCATTTCGAACTATGGCTACACCTTC

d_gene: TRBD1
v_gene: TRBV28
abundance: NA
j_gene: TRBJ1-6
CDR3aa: CASSATGVISPLHF
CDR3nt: TGTGCCAGCAGTGCGACAGGGGTCATTTCACCCCTCCACTTT

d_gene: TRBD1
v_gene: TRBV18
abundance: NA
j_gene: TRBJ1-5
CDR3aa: CASSPHGQAGPQHF
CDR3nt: TGTGCCAGCTCACCCCACGGACAGGCCGGGCCCCAGCATTTT

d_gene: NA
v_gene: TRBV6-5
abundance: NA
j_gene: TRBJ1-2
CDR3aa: CASTTHPQTGTF
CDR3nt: TGTGCCAGCACGACTCATCCTCAGACCGGCACCTTC

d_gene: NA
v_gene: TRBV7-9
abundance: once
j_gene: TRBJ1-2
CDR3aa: CASSLGRDGYTF
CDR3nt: TGTGCCAGCAGCTTAGGCAGGGACGGCTACACCTTC

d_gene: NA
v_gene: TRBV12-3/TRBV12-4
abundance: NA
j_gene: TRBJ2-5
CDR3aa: CASRTGPRETQYF
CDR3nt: TGTGCCAGCAGGACAGGCCCAAGGGAGACCCAGTACTTC

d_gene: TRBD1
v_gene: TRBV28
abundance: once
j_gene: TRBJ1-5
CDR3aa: CATDRGIGQPQHF
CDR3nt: TGTGCCACGGACAGGGGGATAGGTCAGCCCCAGCATTTT

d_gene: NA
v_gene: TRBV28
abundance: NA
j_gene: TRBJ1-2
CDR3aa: CASSSHGTADGYGYTF
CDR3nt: TGTGCCAGCAGTTCACACGGGACGGCAGATGGGTATGGCTACACCTTC

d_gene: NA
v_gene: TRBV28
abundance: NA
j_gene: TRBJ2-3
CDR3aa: CASSLAGHRTDTQYF
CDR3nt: TGTGCCAGCAGTTTAGCGGGGCACCGCACAGATACGCAGTATTTT

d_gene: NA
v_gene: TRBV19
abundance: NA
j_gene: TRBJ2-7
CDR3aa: CASSIGSYEQYF
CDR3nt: TGTGCCAGTAGTATAGGCTCCTACGAGCAGTACTTC

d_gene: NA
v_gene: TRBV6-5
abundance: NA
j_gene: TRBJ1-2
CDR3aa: CASSETGADGYTF
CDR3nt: TGTGCCAGCAGCGAGACCGGGGCGGATGGCTACACCTTC

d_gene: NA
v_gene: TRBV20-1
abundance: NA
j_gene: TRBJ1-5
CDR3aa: CSASRGDQPQHF
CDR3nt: TGCAGTGCGAGTCGGGGCGATCAGCCCCAGCATTTT

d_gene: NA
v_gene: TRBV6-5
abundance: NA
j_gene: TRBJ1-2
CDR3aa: CASSYSSSYGYTF
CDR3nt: TGTGCCAGCAGTTACAGCAGCAGCTATGGCTACACCTTC

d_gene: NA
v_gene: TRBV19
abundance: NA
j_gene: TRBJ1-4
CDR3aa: CASSIYGLNEKLFF
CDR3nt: TGTGCCAGTAGTATTTACGGTTTAAATGAAAAACTGTTTTTT

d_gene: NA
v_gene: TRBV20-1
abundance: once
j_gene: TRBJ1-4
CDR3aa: CSANNGEKLFF
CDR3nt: TGCAGTGCTAACAATGGCGAAAAACTGTTTTTT

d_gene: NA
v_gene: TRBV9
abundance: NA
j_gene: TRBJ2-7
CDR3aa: CASSVEGGSSYEQYF
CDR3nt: TGTGCCAGCAGCGTAGAAGGGGGGAGCTCCTACGAGCAGTACTTC

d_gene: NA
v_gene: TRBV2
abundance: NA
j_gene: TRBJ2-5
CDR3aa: CASKVEETQYF
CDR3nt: TGTGCCAGCAAGGTGGAAGAGACCCAGTACTTC

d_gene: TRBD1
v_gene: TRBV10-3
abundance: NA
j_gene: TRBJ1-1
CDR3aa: CAAGQGYGTEAFF
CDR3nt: TGTGCCGCCGGACAGGGCTACGGCACTGAAGCTTTCTTT

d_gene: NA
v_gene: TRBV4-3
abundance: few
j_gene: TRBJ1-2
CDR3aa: CASSQDPGRNYGYTF
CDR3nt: TGCGCCAGCAGCCAAGATCCCGGAAGGAACTATGGCTACACCTTC

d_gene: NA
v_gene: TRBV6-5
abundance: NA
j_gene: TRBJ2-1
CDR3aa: CASSYPGRDEQFF
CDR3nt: TGTGCCAGCAGTTATCCCGGGCGGGATGAGCAGTTCTTC

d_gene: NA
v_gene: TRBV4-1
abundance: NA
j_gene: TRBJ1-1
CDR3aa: CASSRGQPSEAFF
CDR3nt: TGCGCCAGCAGCCGCGGACAGCCCTCTGAAGCTTTCTTT

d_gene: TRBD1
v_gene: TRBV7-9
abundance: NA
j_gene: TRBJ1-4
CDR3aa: CASSRPEGAGEKLFF
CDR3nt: TGTGCCAGCAGCCGTCCCGAGGGGGCTGGGGAAAAACTGTTTTTT